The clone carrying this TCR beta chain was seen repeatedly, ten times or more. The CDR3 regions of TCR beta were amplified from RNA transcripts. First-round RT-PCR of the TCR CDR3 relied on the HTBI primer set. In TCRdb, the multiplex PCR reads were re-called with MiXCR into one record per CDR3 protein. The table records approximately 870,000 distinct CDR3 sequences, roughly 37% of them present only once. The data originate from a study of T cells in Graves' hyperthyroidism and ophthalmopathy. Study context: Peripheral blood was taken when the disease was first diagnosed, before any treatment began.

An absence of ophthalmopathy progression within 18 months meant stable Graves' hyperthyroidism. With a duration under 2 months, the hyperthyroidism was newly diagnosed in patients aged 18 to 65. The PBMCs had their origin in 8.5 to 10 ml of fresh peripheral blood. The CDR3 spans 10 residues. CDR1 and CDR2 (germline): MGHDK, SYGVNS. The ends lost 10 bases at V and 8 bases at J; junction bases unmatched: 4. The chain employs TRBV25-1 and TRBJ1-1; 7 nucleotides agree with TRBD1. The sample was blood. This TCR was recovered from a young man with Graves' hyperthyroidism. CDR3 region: CATSTGEAFF. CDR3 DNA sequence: TGTGCCACCTCGACAGGGGAAGCTTTCTTT.